Shown below are 30 T cell receptor beta chains from a single sample sequenced in a study of OX40 agonist ivuxolimab in advanced cancers. The repertoire was sequenced with immunoSEQ multiplex PCR; TCRdb's copy has only in-frame clones and lacks some. The sample has tens of thousands of clones, about 86% seen once. The sample consisted of CD4+ or CD8+ T cells sorted from blood, taken in a trial of the OX40 agonist ivuxolimab. The receptors here all came from an adult with an advanced solid tumor such as melanoma, head and neck, liver or kidney cancer.

The rearrangement links TRBV9 to TRBJ2-7, with TRBD1 matching 11 bases. Germline V CDR1 and CDR2: SGDLS, YYNGEE. The trim removed 0 bases at V and 2 bases at J, leaving 4 bases unmatched. CDR3 length: 16 amino acids. The CDR3, as DNA: TGTGCCAGCAGCGTAGCACCGGGACAGGGGGCCTACGAGCAGTACTTC. It specifies CASSVAPGQGAYEQYF.

The chain combines TRBV11-2 with TRBJ2-1, with TRBD2 identical over 7 bases. Germline-derived CDR1 and CDR2 are SGHAT and FQNNGV. Trimming at V came to 2 bases and at J to 5 bases, leaving 3 bases not matched to a gene. The CDR3 spans 14 residues. In DNA, the CDR3 is TGTGCCAGCAGCTTACTAGCGGAGGACAATGAGCAGTTCTTC. It codes for CASSLLAEDNEQFF.

In DNA form, the CDR3 reads TGTGCCAGCAGTTCGGACAGGGCCATTGCGAAAGGCTACACCTTC. It translates to CASSSDRAIAKGYTF. The rearrangement joins TRBV6-1 to TRBJ1-2; TRBD1 matches 8 bases. The CDR3 is 15 amino acids. From germline, CDR1 is MNHNS and CDR2 SASEGT. After removal of 5 bases from V and 8 bases from J, the junction contained 13 bases not matched to a gene.

The genes are TRBV5-8 and TRBJ2-4; D might be TRBD1 (6 bases). Trimming shortened V by 4 bases and J by 6 bases, and 14 bases separated the two germline ends. The V gene's germline CDR1 is SGHTS and CDR2 YDEGEE. This CDR3 is built from 14 residues. Here the CDR3 reads CASSPGHLRNIQYF. The DNA of the CDR3 is TGTGCCAGCAGCCCGGGACACCTTAGAAACATTCAGTACTTC.

The V and J genes are TRBV19 and TRBJ1-6; D call uncertain. Trimming stripped 1 base from V and 0 bases from J, with 10 bases between. The CDR3 runs to 17 residues. Germline lookup yields CDR1 LNHDA and CDR2 SQIVND (reference sequence). The CDR3: CASSIGTGSSYNSPLHF. Here the CDR3 DNA reads TGTGCCAGTAGTATAGGAACGGGGAGCTCCTATAATTCACCCCTCCACTTT.

The sample holds a few counts of this clone. The CDR3 DNA reads as TGTGCCTTGGACCTCGGGATCGAAAAACTGTTTTTT. Translated: CALDLGIEKLFF. The J gene is TRBJ1-4, the V gene TRBV30, with D uncertain. This CDR3 contains 12 residues. From germline, CDR1 is GTSNPN and CDR2 SVGIG (reference sequence). Trimming cost V 7 bases and J 8 bases, with 14 bases left between them.

The chain carries TRBV27 and TRBJ1-1; D is undetermined. CDR1 MNHEY and CDR2 SMNVEV come from the germline V gene (reference sequence). The CDR3 loop spans 12 amino acids. V was shortened by 6 bases and J by 0 bases, with 5 bases between the two germline ends. The CDR3 DNA follows: TGTGCCAGCAGAACTTTGAACACTGAAGCTTTCTTT. Amino acid sequence: CASRTLNTEAFF.

V and J are TRBV10-3 and TRBJ2-5, with 14 bases matching TRBD2. The V gene end was trimmed by 0 bases and the J gene end by 5 bases; junction bases not matched to a gene: 2. This CDR3 spans 16 amino acids. The germline V gene encodes CDR1 ENHRY and CDR2 SYGVKD. The CDR3 DNA is TGTGCCATCAGTGAGTCGGGGACTAGCGGGAGCGAGACCCAGTACTTC. Its protein is CAISESGTSGSETQYF.

The chain is built from TRBV7-9 and TRBJ1-5, with 8 bases fitting TRBD1. CDR1 is SEHNR and CDR2 is FQNEAQ in the germline V gene (reference sequence). J gave up 5 bases and V 1 base, and 13 bases lay outside the gene matches. The CDR3 totals 18 residues. The CDR3: CASSLGVGVGRGHQPQHF. DNA of the CDR3: TGTGCCAGCAGCTTAGGGGTTGGGGTAGGCAGGGGGCATCAGCCCCAGCATTTT.

V is TRBV5-1 and J is TRBJ2-6; D perhaps matches TRBD2 (5 bases). CDR1 and CDR2 from the germline V gene are SGHRS and YFSETQ. V was clipped by 0 bases and J by 0 bases, with 16 bases between them. The CDR3 is 19 residues long. The CDR3 DNA reads TGCGCCAGCAGCTTGGGCAGGCTAGCTCGAAGCTCTGGGGCCAACGTCCTGACTTTC. It yields the protein CASSLGRLARSSGANVLTF.

This sequence joins TRBV10-3 and TRBJ2-7; 13 bases align to TRBD2. The CDR3 totals 14 residues. In germline, CDR1 is ENHRY, CDR2 SYGVKD. V shed 6 bases and J 2 bases; nucleotides not matched to a gene: 1. CDR3 amino acids: CAIRGLAGPYEQYF. In nucleotides, the CDR3 is TGTGCCATCAGGGGACTAGCGGGGCCCTACGAGCAGTACTTC.

The chain combines TRBV6-1 with TRBJ2-3, with a possible D match to TRBD1 (6 bases). The germline V gene has CDR1 MNHNS and CDR2 SASEGT. Trimming removed 2 bases from V and 6 bases from J, with 21 bases in between. The CDR3 sequence is 17 residues long. CDR3 DNA sequence: TGTGCCAGCAGTGAATGGGGGACATACGAGGGATTGGATACGCAGTATTTT. Encoded protein: CASSEWGTYEGLDTQYF.

This chain connects TRBV30 to TRBJ2-3, with D possibly TRBD2 on 6 matching bases. The CDR3 spans 15 residues. Looked up from germline, CDR1 is GTSNPN and CDR2 is SVGIG (reference sequence). V shed 1 base and J shed 2 bases, with 13 bases lying between them. CDR3 sequence: CAWSGGTGYTDTQYF. The CDR3 region has the DNA TGTGCCTGGAGTGGCGGGACTGGATACACAGATACGCAGTATTTT.

The gene calls are TRBV9 and TRBJ1-3; TRBD1 aligns across 7 bases. The germline CDR1 and CDR2 sequences are SGDLS and YYNGEE. This CDR3 comprises 16 residues. The J segment lost 3 bases and the V segment lost 3 bases, leaving 9 bases of the junction unmatched. The CDR3 DNA reads TGTGCCAGCAGCGGAGATAAACAGGGGTTTGGAAACACCATATATTTT. This sequence encodes CASSGDKQGFGNTIYF.

The gene calls are TRBV7-9 and TRBJ2-5, with a tentative D call TRBD2 (5 bases). Between the trimmed V and J ends, which lost 3 bases and 0 bases, there was a span of 11 bases. The CDR3 has 15 residues. Germline CDR1 reads SEHNR; CDR2 reads FQNEAQ (reference sequence). The CDR3 nucleotides read TGTGCCAGCAGCTTCAAAGCGGTGTACCAAGAGACCCAGTACTTC. The encoded protein is CASSFKAVYQETQYF.

Notes on this clone: Sequence at one end of the junction differs from germline and may be a read error. CDR3: CASSLAGKEQYF. The CDR3 nucleotides are TGTGCCAGCAGCCTAGCGGGGAAAGAGCAGTACTTC. The chain employs TRBV7-2 and TRBJ2-7, with TRBD2 matching over 9 bases. The CDR3 consists of 12 residues. Germline V gene lookup returns CDR1 SGHTA and CDR2 FQGNSA.

The V call is TRBV11-2, the J call TRBJ2-7; D is undetermined. Germline assignment: CDR1 SGHAT and CDR2 FQNNGV. CDR3 size: 15 residues. V was shortened by 1 base and J by 5 bases, with 15 bases between the two germline ends. CDR3 sequence: CASSLALRSGDEQYF. The CDR3 DNA is TGTGCCAGCAGCTTAGCGCTAAGGTCTGGAGACGAGCAGTACTTC.

V is TRBV7-2 and J is TRBJ2-1; tentative D call: TRBD1 (6 bases). This CDR3 contains 14 residues. Germline loops: CDR1 SGHTA, CDR2 FQGNSA. V gave up 5 bases and J gave up 2 bases, with 10 bases separating them. CDR3 region: CASSGGPAYNEQFF. Written as DNA, the CDR3 is TGTGCCAGCAGCGGGGGCCCTGCCTACAATGAGCAGTTCTTC.

For this clone: Since a much larger clone is just one base distant, this may be a read error. The sample carries other DNA sequences with the same CDR3. This rearrangement joins TRBV21-1 to TRBJ2-3; the DNA was not compared with TRBD1, the D call given in the table. TRBV21-1 is reported as a pseudogene. The length of the CDR3 is 14 residues. The CDR3 nucleotides read TGTGCTAGCAGCAAAGGGACAGGAACAGATACGCAGTATTTT. This sequence encodes CASSKGTGTDTQYF.

This chain uses TRBV6-1 with TRBJ1-2, with D unclear. Germline CDR1 is MNHNS and CDR2 is SASEGT. The CDR3 consists of 14 residues. V was pared by 1 base and J by 8 bases, with 14 bases between. The CDR3 bases are TGTGCCAGCAGTGAAGAGGTGTCTACTTGGGGCTACACCTTC. The encoded protein is CASSEEVSTWGYTF.

Only a few counts were recorded for this clone. The chain combines TRBV9 with TRBJ2-3; TRBD2 aligns across 12 bases. Germline CDR1 SGDLS, CDR2 YYNGEE. The V segment lost 0 bases and the J segment 2 bases; nucleotides outside the gene matches: 1. This CDR3 spans 16 amino acids. Here the CDR3 reads CASSVGTSGTTDTQYF. Here the CDR3 DNA reads TGTGCCAGCAGCGTAGGGACTAGCGGGACCACAGATACGCAGTATTTT.

The rearrangement uses TRBV6-5 and TRBJ1-1, with D tentatively TRBD1 (5 bases). This CDR3 is 15 amino acids long. Trimming shortened V by 6 bases and J by 1 base, and 15 bases separated the two germline ends. Germline V gene lookup returns CDR1 MNHEY and CDR2 SVGAGI. The CDR3 DNA reads as TGTGCCAGCAGATTACTGGGGACTGCGAACACTGAAGCTTTCTTT. Its translation is CASRLLGTANTEAFF.

The sample holds a few counts of this clone. The chain employs TRBV9 and TRBJ2-2; 13 bases are shared with TRBD2. The CDR3 has 17 residues. Per germline, CDR1 SGDLS and CDR2 YYNGEE. The J segment lost 5 bases and the V segment lost 0 bases, leaving 4 bases of the junction unmatched. CDR3 bases: TGTGCCAGCAGCGTAGAACTAGCGGGAGGGGCGACCGGGGAGCTGTTTTTT. It yields the protein CASSVELAGGATGELFF.

This clone was seen once. This chain joins TRBV7-2 and TRBJ2-6; possibly TRBD1 or TRBD2 for D (6 bases each). The V end was cut by 6 bases, the J end by 1 base, with 10 bases between. This CDR3 is built from 15 residues. The germline CDR1 and CDR2 sequences are SGHTA and FQGNSA. CDR3 DNA: TGTGCCAGCAGGGAGGGGGGATCTGGGGCCAACGTCCTGACTTTC. This gives the protein CASREGGSGANVLTF.

J is TRBJ2-5 and V is TRBV9, with 10 nucleotides matching TRBD2. Germline V lookup: CDR1 SGDLS, CDR2 YYNGEE. The trim removed 0 bases at V and 3 bases at J, leaving 14 bases unmatched. This CDR3 comprises 19 residues. CDR3 amino acids: CASSVGPSGSLTGKETQYF. The DNA of the CDR3 is TGTGCCAGCAGCGTAGGGCCTAGCGGGAGTCTCACCGGAAAAGAGACCCAGTACTTC.

The chain is built from TRBV6-1 and TRBJ2-1; D unclear. Germline CDR1 and CDR2: MNHNS and SASEGT. Between the trimmed V and J ends, which lost 2 bases and 5 bases, there was a span of 7 bases. CDR3 length: 13 residues. The DNA for the CDR3 is TGTGCCAGCAGTGAAAACACACACAATGAGCAGTTCTTC. Protein sequence: CASSENTHNEQFF.

V gene TRBV18 combines with J gene TRBJ2-1; TRBD1 aligns across 7 bases. V dropped 2 bases and J dropped 5; count of bases not matched to a gene: 12. CDR1 and CDR2 (germline): KGHSH, LQKENI. This CDR3 has 17 amino acids. For the CDR3, the DNA is TGTGCCAGCTCACCATACGGCAGGGGGACAGCTGACAATGAGCAGTTCTTC. Its translation is CASSPYGRGTADNEQFF. Looking up the rest from reference TRBV18 and TRBJ2-1 gives the full variable domain: NAGVMQNPRHLVRRRGQEARLRCSPMKGHSHVYWYRQLPEEGLKFMVYLQKENIIDESGMPKERFSAEFPKEGPSILRIQQVVRGDSAAYFCASSPYGRGTADNEQFFGPGTRLTVL.

The chain recombines TRBV5-6 with TRBJ1-5; D not resolved. The CDR3 runs to 17 residues. Germline V lookup: CDR1 SGHDT, CDR2 YYEEEE. The DNA for the CDR3 is TGTGCGTCTCTCACCCACCCCCTTATCCTTAGCAATCAGCCCCAGCATTTT. Translated: CASLTHPLILSNQPQHF.

The V and J genes are TRBV11-1 and TRBJ1-1; unclear D gene. Trimming stripped 3 bases from V and 4 bases from J, with 12 bases between. Germline values: CDR1 SGHAT, CDR2 FQDESV (reference sequence). There are 14 residues in the CDR3. The CDR3 region has the DNA TGTGCCAGCAGCTTGCGACGAGTGGGCACTGAAGCTTTCTTT. This gives the protein CASSLRRVGTEAFF.

This sequence joins TRBV4-1 and TRBJ1-4; D is unresolved. Per germline, CDR1 MGHRA and CDR2 YSYEKL. CDR3 size: 15 residues. V was cut by 4 bases and J by 8 bases, with 17 bases left in between. CDR3 residues: CASSLLGLVREKLFF. CDR3 sequence (DNA): TGCGCCAGCAGCCTACTCGGGCTTGTGAGGGAAAAACTGTTTTTT.